Reported below is one T cell receptor beta chain. The Seattle patients joined while their infection was active and were tracked longitudinally afterward. In the authors' workflow: Amplification from reference gene primers served as the basis for estimated nucleated cell counts. Assay used: immunoSEQ multiplex PCR; TCRdb lists only in-frame clones, some missing. V and J calls plus clone size are reproduced from that table; the DNA served to infer D and trimming. The sample lists approximately 25,000 clones; about 81% were seen once. The data were taken from a study of blood T cell repertoires in COVID-19. Study-level information: Nucleic acid was either cDNA or gDNA, and it came from T cells, B-cell-depleted T cells, or PBMCs.

The junction had 3 bases not matched to a gene; V was cut back by 3 bases and J by 0 bases. The CDR3 has 15 amino acids. CDR1 and CDR2 from the germline V gene are LGHDT and YNNKEL (reference sequence). The chain has TRBV3-1 (or the pseudogene TRBV3-2) and TRBJ2-7; TRBD2 agrees at 9 bases. This sequence was found in an older woman with COVID-19, enrolled during active disease. The sequencing input was peripheral blood. CDR3 nucleotides: TGTGCCAGCAGCCATCTAGCGGGGAGCTCCTACGAGCAGTACTTC. Amino acid sequence: CASSHLAGSSYEQYF.